Listed here are 27 T cell receptor beta chains from one sample, sequenced in a study of cytomegalovirus exposure and HLA in healthy donors. The assay was immunoSEQ multiplex PCR, and TCRdb's table has in-frame clones only and misses some. Of about 360,000 clones listed, roughly 85% are singletons. Sequencing used PBMCs. The origin of the receptors is a woman aged 18-30 years in good health and CMV-seronegative.

The V and J genes are TRBV11-1 and TRBJ2-7; D not certain. The CDR3 has 15 amino acids. In germline, CDR1 is SGHAT, CDR2 FQDESV (reference sequence). V was cut by 1 base and J by 1 base, with 11 bases left in between. The CDR3, as DNA: TGTGCCAGCAGCTTAGATTACTCAATATCCTACGAGCAGTACTTC. This encodes CASSLDYSISYEQYF.

The chain has TRBV27 and TRBJ2-7; D uncertain. Germline-derived CDR1 and CDR2 are MNHEY and SMNVEV (reference sequence). V lost 5 bases and J lost 3, with 11 bases in between. CDR3 size: 13 residues. This chain's CDR3 is CASSDMKDYEQYF. The CDR3, as DNA: TGTGCCAGCAGTGACATGAAAGACTACGAGCAGTACTTC.

V gene TRBV7-9 combines with J gene TRBJ1-1, with 9 nucleotides matching TRBD1. CDR1 is SEHNR and CDR2 is FQNEAQ in the germline V gene (reference sequence). The CDR3 contains 17 residues. Trimming took 2 bases from V and 0 from J; bases not matched to a gene: 7. The CDR3 bases are TGTGCCAGCAGCTTAAAGGGGACAGGGAGCATGAACACTGAAGCTTTCTTT. It specifies CASSLKGTGSMNTEAFF.

The V and J genes are TRBV27 and TRBJ2-7, with D possibly being TRBD2 (6 bases). The length of the CDR3 is 12 residues. Trimming shortened V by 6 bases and J by 4 bases, and 10 bases separated the two germline ends. CDR1 MNHEY and CDR2 SMNVEV come from the germline V gene (reference sequence). The chain's CDR3 is CASRSGTYEQYF. The CDR3 DNA follows: TGTGCCAGCAGATCTGGGACTTACGAGCAGTACTTC.

This rearrangement joins TRBV29-1 to TRBJ2-5, with D hard to call. V lost 8 bases to trimming and J lost 4 bases, with 11 bases between them. The CDR3 spans 11 residues. Germline lookup yields CDR1 SQVTM and CDR2 ANQGSEA. DNA of the CDR3: TGCAGCCTCGGCCGCGGAGAGACCCAGTACTTC. Translating it yields CSLGRGETQYF.

The V and J genes are TRBV7-2 and TRBJ2-3; 9 bases are shared with TRBD2. The V gene's germline CDR1 is SGHTA and CDR2 FQGNSA. V lost 5 bases to trimming and J lost 8 bases; unmatched junction nucleotides: 11. The CDR3 sequence is 15 residues long. The CDR3 region is CASSKERAAGGTQYF. The CDR3 region has the DNA TGTGCCAGCAGCAAAGAGCGGGCAGCGGGGGGTACGCAGTATTTT.

CDR3 coding DNA: TGTGCCAGCAGCTTCCGGACAGGGGGAGACACTGAAGCTTTCTTT. Amino acid sequence: CASSFRTGGDTEAFF. This chain joins TRBV13 and TRBJ1-1; 10 bases map to TRBD1. Germline V gene data show CDR1 as PRHDT and CDR2 as FYEKMQ (reference sequence). V dropped 3 bases and J dropped 3; count of bases not matched to a gene: 4. This CDR3 spans 15 amino acids.

The V and J genes are TRBV6-5 and TRBJ1-2; perhaps TRBD1 as D (6 bases). Germline V gene data show CDR1 as MNHEY and CDR2 as SVGAGI. The CDR3 has 14 residues. The V end was cut by 2 bases, the J end by 7 bases, with 14 bases between. CDR3 sequence: CASSYTTGNSGYTF. The CDR3 nucleotides are TGTGCCAGCAGTTACACCACAGGGAATAGTGGCTACACCTTC.

The gene calls are TRBV5-5 and TRBJ1-6; TRBD1 agrees at 8 bases. This CDR3 region has 14 residues. Germline V lookup: CDR1 SGHKS, CDR2 YYEKEE (reference sequence). V shed 0 bases, J shed 7 bases, and the junction held 0 bases outside the gene matches. The DNA for the CDR3 is TGTGCCAGCAGCTTGGGGGACAGGAATTCACCCCTCCACTTT. Its translation: CASSLGDRNSPLHF. Complete variable domain (other parts from reference TRBV5-5 and TRBJ1-6): DAGVTQSPTHLIKTRGQQVTLRCSPISGHKSVSWYQQVLGQGPQFIFQYYEKEERGRGNFPDRFSARQFPNYSSELNVNALLLGDSALYLCASSLGDRNSPLHFGNGTRLTVT.

V gene TRBV5-1 combines with J gene TRBJ2-7; 9 bases line up with TRBD2. The CDR3 has 15 residues. Trimming took 4 bases from V and 4 from J; bases not matched to a gene: 9. Germline V CDR1 and CDR2: SGHRS, YFSETQ. In DNA form, the CDR3 reads TGCGCCAGCAGCACCTTTAGCGGGAGTAGTTACGAGCAGTACTTC. This gives the protein CASSTFSGSSYEQYF.

V is TRBV6-1 and J is TRBJ2-7; 7 bases fit TRBD2. V lost 1 base to trimming and J lost 5 bases; unmatched junction nucleotides: 14. The CDR3 consists of 17 residues. Germline CDR1 and CDR2: MNHNS and SASEGT. The CDR3 DNA follows: TGTGCCAGCAGTGAAGGGGTAAGAGCGGGAAAACCCCACGAGCAGTACTTC. It specifies CASSEGVRAGKPHEQYF.

The chain combines TRBV6-1 with TRBJ2-3; D remains ambiguous. Germline lookup yields CDR1 MNHNS and CDR2 SASEGT. The CDR3 is made up of 14 amino acids. V dropped 4 bases and J dropped 2 bases, with 10 bases sitting between them. The CDR3 nucleotides are TGTGCCAGCAGTGGGGCACCCATCACAGATACGCAGTATTTT. As protein: CASSGAPITDTQYF.

This chain uses TRBV28 with TRBJ2-7, with D maybe TRBD1 (5 bases). The CDR3 is 13 residues long. Trimming took 5 bases from V and 0 from J, leaving 8 bases between them. Per the germline V gene, CDR1 is MDHEN and CDR2 is SYDVKM. DNA of the CDR3: TGTGCCAGCAGTGAGGACAACTCCTACGAGCAGTACTTC. Protein product: CASSEDNSYEQYF.

The chain joins TRBV28 to TRBJ1-1; 8 bases line up with TRBD1. Germline-derived CDR1 and CDR2 are MDHEN and SYDVKM. The V segment lost 6 bases and the J segment 1 base; nucleotides outside the gene matches: 7. This CDR3 has 15 amino acids. The CDR3 loop reads CASRNRGNSNTEAFF. The CDR3 bases are TGTGCCAGCAGAAACAGGGGGAATTCGAACACTGAAGCTTTCTTT.

The chain combines TRBV7-9 with TRBJ2-1, with 9 positions matching TRBD2. Germline loops: CDR1 SEHNR, CDR2 FQNEAQ (reference sequence). After removal of 5 bases from V and 4 bases from J, the junction contained 6 bases not matched to a gene. This CDR3 has 15 amino acids. The CDR3 here is CASSDLAGPYNEQFF. CDR3 coding DNA: TGTGCCAGCAGCGATCTAGCGGGACCTTACAATGAGCAGTTCTTC.

The chain links TRBV11-2 to TRBJ2-7; 9 nucleotides line up with TRBD1. The ends lost 0 bases at V and 5 bases at J; junction bases unmatched: 11. This CDR3 has 17 residues. Per germline, CDR1 SGHAT and CDR2 FQNNGV. CDR3 amino acids: CASSLDASRDRADEQYF. CDR3 DNA sequence: TGTGCCAGCAGCTTAGATGCGAGCCGGGACAGGGCGGACGAGCAGTACTTC.

The chain links TRBV4-1 to TRBJ2-7; 11 nucleotides agree with TRBD2. Trimming removed 8 bases from V and 7 bases from J; junction bases left unmatched: 4. The CDR3 extends over 12 amino acids. Germline V lookup: CDR1 MGHRA, CDR2 YSYEKL. In DNA, the CDR3 is TGCGCCAGCGTTGCTAGCGGGGGGGAGCAGTACTTC. Its translation is CASVASGGEQYF.

This clone was seen only once. V usage is TRBV4-1 and J usage is TRBJ2-7, with D unresolved. CDR1 and CDR2 (germline): MGHRA, YSYEKL. Trimming left V 0 bases short and J 2 bases short, with 17 bases between. The CDR3 is 17 amino acids. CDR3 loop: CASSQEATAFAPYEQYF. CDR3 in DNA: TGCGCCAGCAGCCAAGAAGCGACCGCTTTCGCCCCCTACGAGCAGTACTTC.

The chain uses TRBV9 and TRBJ2-5, with a tentative D call TRBD2 (6 bases). The germline V gene encodes CDR1 SGDLS and CDR2 YYNGEE. Between the trimmed V and J ends, which lost 4 bases and 9 bases, there was a span of 16 bases. CDR3 length equals 13 residues. Here the CDR3 reads CASSTRDGGPQYF. DNA of the CDR3: TGTGCCAGCAGCACGAGGGACGGAGGGCCCCAGTACTTC.

The table lists this clone with a few counts. V is TRBV27 and J is TRBJ1-4; 9 positions agree with TRBD1. The V gene's germline CDR1 is MNHEY and CDR2 SMNVEV (reference sequence). CDR3 length: 15 residues. With 6 bases clipped from V and 3 bases from J, the junction kept 5 bases outside the gene matches. Written as DNA, the CDR3 is TGTGCCAGCAGGGAACAGGGGGCGGCTAATGAAAAACTGTTTTTT. Encoded protein: CASREQGAANEKLFF.

This clone occurred once. The chain recombines TRBV27 with TRBJ1-2, with D unresolved. The ends were cut back, 5 bases at V and 8 bases at J, with 15 bases in the middle. This CDR3 has 13 amino acids. The V gene's germline CDR1 is MNHEY and CDR2 SMNVEV (reference sequence). The CDR3 region is CASSPVGETGYTF. In nucleotides, the CDR3 is TGTGCCAGCAGTCCGGTGGGAGAAACGGGCTACACCTTC.

The V gene is TRBV4-1, the J gene TRBJ1-1, with TRBD1 matching 10 bases. The ends lost 3 bases at V and 3 bases at J; junction bases unmatched: 4. Germline V gene data show CDR1 as MGHRA and CDR2 as YSYEKL. The CDR3 length is 15 residues. This CDR3 reads CASSQVGTGDTEAFF. The CDR3 DNA follows: TGCGCCAGCAGCCAGGTCGGGACAGGGGACACTGAAGCTTTCTTT.

This clone was observed a single time. The chain combines TRBV19 with TRBJ2-7, with 10 nucleotides matching TRBD1. Germline CDR1 reads LNHDA; CDR2 reads SQIVND (reference sequence). CDR3 length equals 15 residues. J was trimmed by 5 bases and V by 5 bases; bases with no gene match: 9. The CDR3 nucleotides read TGTGCCAGTAGTCCGCCCGGGACAGGGGCCCACGAGCAGTACTTC. Translation gives CASSPPGTGAHEQYF.

The chain links TRBV6-5 to TRBJ2-1; tentative D call: TRBD2 (7 bases). CDR3 length equals 14 residues. In germline, CDR1 is MNHEY, CDR2 SVGAGI. V was cut by 4 bases and J by 8 bases, with 15 bases left in between. CDR3 amino acids: CASSSGGQFHEQFF. In nucleotides, the CDR3 is TGTGCCAGCAGTTCGGGGGGACAATTCCATGAGCAGTTCTTC.

Concerning this clone itself: One end of the junction varies from germline; a read error may be responsible. The V gene is TRBV23-1, the J gene TRBJ1-4; D is perhaps TRBD1 (5 bases). TRBV23-1 is treated as an ORF (open reading frame) with a function not yet certain. The CDR3 covers 14 residues. In DNA, the CDR3 is TGCGCCAGCGGGGGGATGCGGCCGGATGCCACCCCCGTTTTT. Translated: CASGGMRPDATPVF.

V gene TRBV18 combines with J gene TRBJ1-1; D is unresolved. Germline values: CDR1 KGHSH, CDR2 LQKENI. V dropped 0 bases and J dropped 1 base, with 18 bases sitting between them. The CDR3 covers 18 residues. CDR3 region: CASSPPDWVGGENTEAFF. The DNA for the CDR3 is TGTGCCAGCTCACCACCCGATTGGGTTGGAGGTGAGAACACTGAAGCTTTCTTT.

V usage is TRBV7-8 and J usage is TRBJ2-5; 14 bases are a match to TRBD2. Germline V lookup: CDR1 SGHVS, CDR2 FQNEAQ. The CDR3 is 17 residues long. V was pared by 1 base and J by 4 bases, with 5 bases of the junction left unmatched. The DNA of the CDR3 is TGTGCCAGCAGCTTAGACGGACTAGCGGGAGGTCGAGAGACCCAGTACTTC. Its protein is CASSLDGLAGGRETQYF.